The 12 T cell receptor beta chains given below trace back to one sample, sequenced in a study of blood T cell repertoires in COVID-19. Sequenced by immunoSEQ multiplex PCR; TCRdb stores in-frame clones only, minus some. This table holds roughly 250,000 clones, approximately 84% found once. The sample consisted of peripheral blood. These receptor sequences come from a person in their 70s with COVID-19, enrolled during active disease.

Only one count was recorded for this clone. The chain joins TRBV19 to TRBJ2-7, with 14 nucleotides matching TRBD2. Germline loops: CDR1 LNHDA, CDR2 SQIVND (reference sequence). This CDR3 contains 19 residues. The trim removed 4 bases at V and 3 bases at J, leaving 14 bases unmatched. This CDR3 is CASSSGTSGGNDRDYEQYF. CDR3 bases: TGTGCCAGTAGTAGCGGGACTAGCGGGGGAAACGACAGGGACTACGAGCAGTACTTC.

This clone appeared a few times. The rearrangement joins TRBV5-1 to TRBJ2-5, with 8 positions matching TRBD1. CDR3 length: 15 amino acids. With V trimmed by 0 bases and J by 2 bases, 3 bases remained unmatched. Germline assignment: CDR1 SGHRS and CDR2 YFSETQ. The CDR3 DNA reads TGCGCCAGCAGCTTGGGACAGGGGCAACAAGAGACCCAGTACTTC. Residues: CASSLGQGQQETQYF.

The chain carries TRBV20-1 and TRBJ2-1, with 7 bases matching TRBD2. Unmatched junction bases numbered 8, after V lost 3 bases and J lost 0 bases. The CDR3 loop spans 16 amino acids. Per the germline V gene, CDR1 is DFQATT and CDR2 is SNEGSKA (reference sequence). CDR3 residues: CSASPREASSYNEQFF. Here the CDR3 DNA reads TGCAGTGCTAGTCCACGGGAGGCCAGCTCCTACAATGAGCAGTTCTTC.

The V and J genes are TRBV16 and TRBJ1-5, with D maybe TRBD1 (5 bases). CDR1 and CDR2 (germline): KGHSY, FQNENV. Trimming took off 8 bases at V and 4 bases at J, with 18 bases between the two ends. The CDR3 length is 15 residues. CDR3 nucleotide sequence: TGTGCCAGCGGGAATTTCGACAGAACTAATCAGCCCCAGCATTTT. Protein sequence: CASGNFDRTNQPQHF.

The chain couples TRBV28 to TRBJ2-7; tentatively, D is TRBD2 (5 bases). The CDR3 runs to 14 residues. V lost 2 bases and J 1 base, leaving 9 bases between the germline ends. CDR1 and CDR2 (germline): MDHEN, SYDVKM. As DNA, the CDR3 is TGTGCCAGCAGTTTAAGCGGCAGGTCCTACGAGCAGTACTTC. Protein sequence: CASSLSGRSYEQYF.

The gene calls are TRBV6-6 and TRBJ2-5, with D perhaps matching TRBD2 (5 bases). The CDR3 sequence is 14 residues long. Germline V gives CDR1 MNHNY, CDR2 SVGAGI (reference sequence). Trimming cost V 0 bases and J 5 bases, with 10 bases left between them. The CDR3: CASSYSASMETQYF. The CDR3 DNA sequence: TGTGCCAGCAGTTACTCAGCTAGCATGGAGACCCAGTACTTC.

The chain combines TRBV3-1 (or the pseudogene TRBV3-2) with TRBJ2-7; unclear D gene. Trimming took off 1 base at V and 4 bases at J, with 8 bases between the two ends. From germline, CDR1 is LGHDT and CDR2 YNNKEL (reference sequence). The CDR3 is made up of 13 amino acids. The CDR3 DNA follows: TGTGCCAGCAGCCAAGGTAGTTCTTACGAGCAGTACTTC. It encodes CASSQGSSYEQYF.

The chain has TRBV9 and TRBJ2-7, with 8 bases fitting TRBD2. The CDR3 loop spans 16 amino acids. After removal of 0 bases from V and 7 bases from J, the junction contained 12 bases not matched to a gene. Germline assignment: CDR1 SGDLS and CDR2 YYNGEE. CDR3 bases: TGTGCCAGCAGCGTAGGATCGGCAGCGGGAGCCTTTGAGCAGTACTTC. Protein: CASSVGSAAGAFEQYF.

The V and J genes are TRBV7-2 and TRBJ1-1; D is ambiguous. The CDR3 is 14 residues long. V was cut by 3 bases and J by 3 bases, with 11 bases left in between. CDR1 and CDR2 (germline): SGHTA, FQGNSA. This CDR3 reads CASSFQHGDTEAFF. CDR3 sequence (DNA): TGTGCCAGCAGCTTCCAGCACGGGGACACTGAAGCTTTCTTT.

This chain uses TRBV5-5 with TRBJ2-7, with 10 positions matching TRBD1. CDR3 length: 15 amino acids. From germline, CDR1 is SGHKS and CDR2 YYEKEE (reference sequence). V lost 0 bases, J lost 3 bases, and 3 bases stayed unmatched. CDR3 sequence reads: CASSLGTGGFYEQYF. The CDR3 DNA reads as TGTGCCAGCAGCTTGGGGACAGGGGGGTTCTACGAGCAGTACTTC.

The chain links TRBV7-2 to TRBJ1-4; D ambiguous. Germline V lookup: CDR1 SGHTA, CDR2 FQGNSA. The ends were cut back, 3 bases at V and 6 bases at J, with 14 bases in the middle. The length of the CDR3 is 15 residues. This CDR3 is CASSLAPLVDEKLFF. The CDR3, as DNA: TGTGCCAGCAGCTTGGCGCCCCTAGTGGATGAAAAACTGTTTTTT.

V and J are TRBV6-2 or TRBV6-3 and TRBJ2-7; the D gene is possibly TRBD2 (5 bases). This CDR3 is built from 13 residues. The germline V and J ends were trimmed by 8 bases and 6 bases, with 17 bases remaining between them. From germline, CDR1 is MNHEY and CDR2 SVGEGT. The CDR3 DNA reads as TGTGCCAGCGGCCCTAAACAAGGGAGCGAGCAGTACTTC. Translation: CASGPKQGSEQYF.